The 10 T cell receptor beta chains reported below all come from one sample, sequenced in a study of shared clonotypes between healthy human individuals. Sequenced by immunoSEQ multiplex PCR; TCRdb stores in-frame clones only, minus some. The sample carries approximately 530,000 clones, about 96% recorded once. Sequencing input: naive CD4+ T cells sorted from blood. Noted subset: CD45RA+ positively selected. Source of these receptors: a woman aged 25 to 45 in good health.

This rearrangement joins TRBV7-9 to TRBJ2-7; D may be TRBD1 or TRBD2 (5 bases each). Germline values: CDR1 SEHNR, CDR2 FQNEAQ (reference sequence). The V gene lost 4 bases and the J gene lost 3 bases, with 19 bases spanning the gap. The CDR3 contains 16 residues. CDR3 in amino acids: CASSSRGRSPFYEQYF. CDR3 bases: TGTGCCAGCAGCTCGAGGGGTCGATCACCCTTCTACGAGCAGTACTTC.

This chain links TRBV11-2 with TRBJ2-7; the D gene is possibly TRBD2 (5 bases). Germline V gene lookup returns CDR1 SGHAT and CDR2 FQNNGV. This CDR3 is 14 amino acids long. V was cut by 3 bases and J by 3 bases, with 12 bases left in between. The DNA for the CDR3 is TGTGCCAGCAGCTTCCGCGGGCCAAGCTACGAGCAGTACTTC. Its translation: CASSFRGPSYEQYF.

V is TRBV29-1 and J is TRBJ2-3, with D uncertain. In germline, CDR1 is SQVTM, CDR2 ANQGSEA. The V gene lost 8 bases and the J gene lost 2 bases, with 5 bases spanning the gap. The CDR3 is 10 amino acids. CDR3 sequence: CSITTDTQYF. The CDR3 DNA sequence: TGCAGCATCACCACAGATACGCAGTATTTT.

The rearrangement uses TRBV7-8 and TRBJ1-1; D ambiguous. This CDR3 has 15 residues. Trimming pared 8 bases from V and 0 bases from J, leaving 16 bases between. The germline gives CDR1 SGHVS, CDR2 FQNEAQ. The CDR3 coding sequence is TGTGCCAGCGAATTGAGGGCCCAGCTGAACACTGAAGCTTTCTTT. This encodes CASELRAQLNTEAFF.

This clone was detected once. The genes are TRBV10-1 and TRBJ2-7; 9 nucleotides match TRBD2. The CDR3 consists of 16 residues. V lost 6 bases, J lost 2 bases, and 11 bases stayed unmatched. CDR1 and CDR2 (germline): WNHNN, SYGVQD (reference sequence). Here the CDR3 reads CASRGGRLAGPYEQYF. The CDR3 DNA is TGCGCCAGCAGGGGAGGGCGGCTAGCGGGGCCCTACGAGCAGTACTTC.

The V call is TRBV4-1, the J call TRBJ2-7, with D possibly matching TRBD2 (5 bases). The CDR3 contains 12 residues. V gave up 0 bases and J gave up 8 bases, with 8 bases separating them. In germline, CDR1 is MGHRA, CDR2 YSYEKL. The CDR3 reads CASSQDGSKQYF. CDR3 bases: TGCGCCAGCAGCCAAGATGGGAGCAAGCAGTACTTC.

V usage is TRBV6-6 and J usage is TRBJ2-7; TRBD2 aligns across 9 bases. The CDR3 is made up of 16 amino acids. Germline lookup yields CDR1 MNHNY and CDR2 SVGAGI (reference sequence). The V gene end was trimmed by 2 bases and the J gene end by 7 bases; junction bases not matched to a gene: 12. CDR3 sequence (DNA): TGTGCCAGCAGTTACGACGCGGGAGGGCCAAGGGGGGAGCAGTACTTC. Translated: CASSYDAGGPRGEQYF.

Worth noting for this clone: The same CDR3 also results from other DNA sequences found in this sample. The chain links TRBV18 to TRBJ2-6; perhaps TRBD1 as D (5 bases). The CDR3 is made up of 16 amino acids. V was pared by 3 bases and J by 0 bases, with 9 bases between. Germline V lookup: CDR1 KGHSH, CDR2 LQKENI. The CDR3 loop is CASSPTASSGANVLTF. CDR3 DNA sequence: TGTGCCAGCTCACCGACAGCAAGCTCTGGGGCCAACGTCCTGACTTTC.

With respect to this clone: This sample also contains other DNA sequences that code for the same CDR3. The V and J genes are TRBV5-1 and TRBJ2-1; 11 positions agree with TRBD2. CDR3 size: 15 residues. The junction had 1 base not matched to a gene; V was cut back by 0 bases and J by 5 bases. From germline, CDR1 is SGHRS and CDR2 YFSETQ. The CDR3 loop reads CASSLVAGGHNEQFF. The DNA of the CDR3 is TGCGCCAGCAGCTTGGTAGCGGGAGGGCACAATGAGCAGTTCTTC.

CDR3 amino acids: CASSFSNDYLTDTQYF. The CDR3 DNA is TGTGCCAGCAGTTTCTCAAACGACTACCTCACAGATACGCAGTATTTT. V usage is TRBV27 and J usage is TRBJ2-3; tentative D call: TRBD2 (5 bases). The CDR3 runs 16 residues. V lost 3 bases, J lost 2 bases, and 15 bases lay in between. The V gene's germline CDR1 is MNHEY and CDR2 SMNVEV (reference sequence).